A single TCR beta chain is shown here with its context. Its antigen is as yet unknown. As part of library construction, unique molecular identifiers were attached to individual cDNA molecules. From the 5' RACE reads, TCRdb called clonotypes with MiXCR, one entry per CDR3 protein. The repertoire has nearly 45,000 distinct CDR3 sequences, 11% of them found once; the top ten carry 8% to 10%. The source of the sample is a study of early T cells in non-severe SARS-CoV-2 infection. Study overall: Sequencing targeted bulk RNA from unsorted whole blood, leaving chains unpaired. Study results and limitations: VDJdb-based matching was biased toward anti-spike CD8 responses and missed private and CD4 specificities.

The CDR3 extends over 18 amino acids. Germline V lookup: CDR1 SGHAT, CDR2 FQNNGV. V dropped 4 bases and J dropped 4; count of bases not matched to a gene: 14. The sequence was obtained from an adult who was a healthcare worker with PCR-confirmed SARS-CoV-2 infection or an uninfected control (not recorded which). V gene TRBV11-2 combines with J gene TRBJ2-2, with TRBD1 matching 8 bases. Sequencing used whole blood. The CDR3, as DNA: TGTGCCAGCAGCTCCCAACGACGGACAGGGATTCTCACCGGGGAGCTGTTTTTT. Its protein is CASSSQRRTGILTGELFF.